This entry is about one TCR beta chain. Its antigen is unknown. It has no much larger one-base neighbor in the sample; base qualities were not kept. The method behind the library was PCR. Sequencing relied on an Illumina HiSeq 4000. High-throughput sequencing was used to profile the TCR beta-chain CDR3 region of each patient. Under the source paper's analysis protocol: Drawing on CDR3 differences between clinicopathological groups, the researchers built a classifier meant to tell apart patients with distant-metastatic papillary thyroid cancer. To measure repertoire diversity the researchers used the Shannon index, while the Morisita-Horn index served to gauge how similar the tumor and blood repertoires were. TCRdb's own reprocessing of the public reads used fastp at Q25 and MiXCR and kept productive beta chains. These V and J calls derive from TCRdb rather than the authors' analysis. The table for this sample lists roughly 72,000 clones; roughly a sixth of them were counted only once. About 13% of the sample lies in the top ten.

No patient had received any treatment before thyroid surgery. The study retrospectively analysed patient clinical samples collected from the early 2010s to the late 2010s using T-cell receptor beta sequencing. The data were obtained in a study of metastatic and nonmetastatic thyroid tumors (dated by TCRdb to the early 2020s). At the level of the whole study: The researchers compared repertoires between peripheral blood samples and tumor or nodule tissue samples from patients with malignant or benign thyroid disease.

The full study reports these points: TCR beta diversity was reported as significantly higher in malignant tumors than in benign nodules, in both blood and tumor samples.

The CDR3 runs 16 residues from the cysteine to the phenylalanine. Kept here is only the CDR3 DNA, which spans 48 bases and is read in frame from base 1. V loses 3 bases, J loses 5 bases, and the germline ends lie 17 bases apart. According to the germline V gene, CDR1 reads MDHEN and CDR2 reads SYDVKM. The receptor was derived from a female donor with papillary thyroid cancer or a benign thyroid nodule (not recorded which). Some clones in this sample may be carry-over from other donors' samples. The rearranged segments are TRBV28 and TRBJ2-1, with a weak D call of TRBD1 (5 bases match). Sequencing was performed on blood. The CDR3 here reads CASSFPPWTSNNEQFF. The DNA sequence reads TGTGCCAGCAGTTTTCCGCCTTGGACAAGCAACAATGAGCAGTTCTTC. Extended through the reference TRBV28 and TRBJ2-1 proteins, this CDR3 yields the full variable domain: DVKVTQSSRYLVKRTGEKVFLECVQDMDHENMFWYRQDPGLGLRLIYFSYDVKMKEKGDIPEGYSVSREKKERFSLILESASTNQTSMYLCASSFPPWTSNNEQFFGPGTRLTVL.